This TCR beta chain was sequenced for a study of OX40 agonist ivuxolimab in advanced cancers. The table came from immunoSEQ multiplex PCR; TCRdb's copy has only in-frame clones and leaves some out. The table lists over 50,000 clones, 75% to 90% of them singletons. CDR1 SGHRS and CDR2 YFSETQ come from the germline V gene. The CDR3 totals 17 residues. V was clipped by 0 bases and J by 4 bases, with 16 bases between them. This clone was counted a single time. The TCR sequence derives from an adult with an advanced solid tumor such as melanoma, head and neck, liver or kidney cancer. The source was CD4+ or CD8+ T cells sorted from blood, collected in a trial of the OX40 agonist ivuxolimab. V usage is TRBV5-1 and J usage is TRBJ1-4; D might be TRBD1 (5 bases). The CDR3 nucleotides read TGCGCCAGCAGCTTGGCCGGGACCCCTTGGGATAATGAAAAACTGTTTTTT. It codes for CASSLAGTPWDNEKLFF.